The clone carrying this T cell receptor beta chain has a handful of counts. Its antigen is still unknown. CDR3 length equals 16 residues. CDR1 is GTSNPN, CDR2 SVGIG, per germline (reference sequence). The V gene lost 5 bases and the J gene lost 1 base, with 20 bases spanning the gap. This sample was taken from a study of response to subunit inactivated influenza vaccine. Whole-study findings and limits: Authors proposed each seasonal influenza vaccination draws in few new T cells.

TCRdb redid the calling of the RT-PCR reads with MiXCR, one entry per CDR3 protein. The sample contains fewer than 600,000 distinct CDR3 sequences, roughly 7.9% of which appear only once. This sequence originates from a man aged 50 to 75 who received an inactivated influenza vaccine. The specimen was PBMCs from blood, collected less than 30 months after vaccination. The V call is TRBV30, the J call TRBJ2-5, with D possibly being TRBD2 (7 bases). The CDR3 nucleotides read TGTGCCTGGGGAAGGTTCGCGGGGGCCCGCCAAGAGACCCAGTACTTC. It encodes CAWGRFAGARQETQYF.